This TCR beta chain was identified during a study of blood T cell repertoires in COVID-19. Study summary: The United States, Italy and Spain were the sources of the acute and convalescent COVID-19 samples. In each case, the material was cDNA or gDNA derived from T cells, B-cell-depleted T cells, or PBMCs.

The CDR3 is made up of 21 amino acids. The junction had 20 bases not matched to a gene; V was cut back by 2 bases and J by 0 bases. The germline gives CDR1 MGHRA, CDR2 YSYEKL. In the original workflow: Reference gene primer amplification gave estimated nucleated cell counts. Profiling relied on immunoSEQ multiplex PCR, and the TCRdb table lists in-frame clones only, not all of them. V and J calls and clone size are copied from that table; D and trimming were computed from the DNA. This sample carries 250,000 to 350,000 clones, roughly nine tenths of them seen once, and the ten largest clones take about 2%. Seattle's enrolled individuals joined amid active infection and were then monitored longitudinally.

The TCR originated in a woman aged 25 to 39 with COVID-19, enrolled during active disease. The sample was peripheral blood. This sequence joins TRBV4-1 and TRBJ1-1; TRBD1 matches 8 bases. The CDR3 DNA is TGCGCCAGCAGCCAAAGGGAATTCCAGGGGGCTCTGAGCAGGTTGAACACTGAAGCTTTCTTT. It is translated as CASSQREFQGALSRLNTEAFF.